The clone carrying this T cell receptor (beta chain) has a handful of counts. CDR3 size: 14 residues. Trimming at V came to 6 bases and at J to 9 bases, leaving 11 bases not matched to a gene. Germline V lookup: CDR1 KGHSH, CDR2 LQKENI. The source of the sample is a study of T cell repertoires in cytomegalovirus infection. TCRdb re-analysed the reads in MiXCR, keeping a single row per CDR3 protein. The sample gives roughly 310,000 distinct CDR3 sequences, about a sixth of which show up once; around 12% is in the top ten. This rearrangement joins TRBV18 to TRBJ2-1; the match to TRBD1 covers 7 bases. Sequencing input: PBMCs. The clonotype comes from a human donor in good health (CMV status not recorded). Some clones in this sample may be carry-over from other donors' samples. The CDR3 region has the DNA TGTGCCAGCTCTCCCGGGGAAGGGGGCAGTGAGCAGTTCTTC. It translates to CASSPGEGGSEQFF.